The clone carrying this T cell receptor beta chain appeared a single time. Germline V gene data show CDR1 as MDHEN and CDR2 as SYDVKM. V shed 8 bases, J shed 5 bases, and the junction held 4 bases outside the gene matches. The CDR3 length is 12 residues. This record belongs to a study of control samples from healthy donors and cancer patients. This table comes from immunoSEQ multiplex PCR, and its TCRdb copy is limited to in-frame clones, with some not included. The sample contains roughly 200,000 clones, around 94% of which appear only once. What was sequenced was blood. This TCR was recovered from a man between 50 and 59 years old in good health. This chain links TRBV28 with TRBJ2-3; TRBD1 aligns across 7 bases. CDR3: CASEGAGDTQYF. In DNA, the CDR3 is TGTGCCAGCGAGGGGGCAGGAGATACGCAGTATTTT.